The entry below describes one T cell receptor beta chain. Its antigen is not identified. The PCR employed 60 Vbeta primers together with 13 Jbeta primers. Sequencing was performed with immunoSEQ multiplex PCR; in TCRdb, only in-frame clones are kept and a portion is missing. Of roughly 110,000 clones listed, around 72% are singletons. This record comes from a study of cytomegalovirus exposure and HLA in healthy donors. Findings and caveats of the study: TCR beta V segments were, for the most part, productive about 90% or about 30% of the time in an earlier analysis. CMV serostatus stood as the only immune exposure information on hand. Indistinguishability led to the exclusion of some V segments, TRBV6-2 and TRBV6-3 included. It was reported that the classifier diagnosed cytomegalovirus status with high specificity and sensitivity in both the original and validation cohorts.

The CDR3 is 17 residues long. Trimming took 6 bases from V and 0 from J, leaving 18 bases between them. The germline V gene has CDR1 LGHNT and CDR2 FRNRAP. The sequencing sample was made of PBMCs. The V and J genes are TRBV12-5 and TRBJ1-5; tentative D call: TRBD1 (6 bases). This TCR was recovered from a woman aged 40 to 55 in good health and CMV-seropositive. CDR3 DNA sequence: TGTGCTAGTGGCCCCGGTCTGCAGGGGTATAGCAATCAGCCCCAGCATTTT. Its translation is CASGPGLQGYSNQPQHF.